These 30 T cell receptor beta chains were sequenced from one sample in a study of T cell responses to AZD1222 COVID-19 vaccine. Sequenced by immunoSEQ multiplex PCR; TCRdb stores in-frame clones only, minus some. The sample shows about 130,000 clones, about nine tenths of them seen only once. The sequencing used peripheral blood, collected on day 0 of AZD1222 vaccination. These receptors all stem from an adult in good health.

V usage is TRBV5-8 and J usage is TRBJ2-2; D is ambiguous. From germline, CDR1 is SGHTS and CDR2 YDEGEE. There are 14 residues in the CDR3. Trimming removed 0 bases at V and 4 bases at J, with 7 bases between. The CDR3 region has the DNA TGTGCCAGCAGCTTGGCAGGCTCCACCGGGGAGCTGTTTTTT. As protein: CASSLAGSTGELFF.

This clone was seen only once. The chain carries TRBV27 and TRBJ2-3; D is uncertain. This CDR3 region has 11 residues. CDR1 and CDR2 (germline): MNHEY, SMNVEV (reference sequence). The germline V and J ends were trimmed by 5 bases and 4 bases, with 4 bases remaining between them. The CDR3 DNA reads as TGTGCCAGCAGTCATTCAGATACGCAGTATTTT. Translation: CASSHSDTQYF.

This chain links TRBV11-2 with TRBJ1-4; no definite D call. The CDR3 is 14 residues long. Trimming left V 6 bases short and J 4 bases short, with 12 bases between. Germline V gene data show CDR1 as SGHAT and CDR2 as FQNNGV. The DNA for the CDR3 is TGTGCCAGCAGGGGAACTTGGGATAATGAAAAACTGTTTTTT. It is translated as CASRGTWDNEKLFF. The full variable domain, with the rest looked up from reference TRBV11-2 and TRBJ1-4, is EAGVAQSPRYKIIEKRQSVAFWCNPISGHATLYWYQQILGQGPKLLIQFQNNGVVDDSQLPKDRFSAERLKGVDSTLKIQPAKLEDSAVYLCASRGTWDNEKLFFGSGTQLSVL.

The V call is TRBV12-2, the J call TRBJ1-2; TRBD1 is the table's D call, not checked against the DNA. TRBV12-2 represents a pseudogene. The CDR3 loop spans 16 amino acids. The CDR3 loop reads CASRLALDRGEWGYTF. DNA of the CDR3: TGTGCAAGTCGCTTAGCGCTGGACAGGGGTGAATGGGGCTACACCTTC.

The chain combines TRBV29-1 with TRBJ1-2; D uncertain. The CDR3 sequence is 12 residues long. In germline, CDR1 is SQVTM, CDR2 ANQGSEA. V was trimmed by 8 bases and J by 8 bases, leaving 18 bases between them. The CDR3 is CSFLESTGGYTF. The CDR3 coding sequence is TGCAGCTTCCTGGAATCTACGGGGGGCTACACCTTC. The variable domain in full, with the rest retrieved from reference TRBV29-1 and TRBJ1-2, is SAVISQKPSRDICQRGTSLTIQCQVDSQVTMMFWYRQQPGQSLTLIATANQGSEATYESGFVIDKFPISRPNLTFSTLTVSNMSPEDSSIYLCSFLESTGGYTFGSGTRLTVV.

The chain uses TRBV19 and TRBJ2-7; perhaps TRBD1 as D (6 bases). The length of the CDR3 is 14 residues. The germline V gene has CDR1 LNHDA and CDR2 SQIVND (reference sequence). The V end was cut by 10 bases, the J end by 0 bases, with 16 bases between. The CDR3 spells CATTWTASSYEQYF. CDR3 bases: TGTGCCACCACCTGGACAGCGAGCTCCTACGAGCAGTACTTC.

The rearrangement links TRBV12-5 to TRBJ1-2; 9 bases align to TRBD1. There are 19 residues in the CDR3. The ends lost 5 bases at V and 4 bases at J; junction bases unmatched: 20. Germline V gene data show CDR1 as LGHNT and CDR2 as FRNRAP. The CDR3 DNA reads as TGTGCTAGTGGTCTGCGGCTGACAGACTGGGACAGGGCGGGCTATGGCTACACCTTC. Translating it yields CASGLRLTDWDRAGYGYTF. The entire variable domain, with the rest obtained from reference TRBV12-5 and TRBJ1-2, is as follows: DARVTQTPRHKVTEMGQEVTMRCQPILGHNTVFWYRQTMMQGLELLAYFRNRAPLDDSGMPKDRFSAEMPDATLATLKIQPSEPRDSAVYFCASGLRLTDWDRAGYGYTFGSGTRLTVV.

Sample share makes this clone large. The chain's CDR3 is CASSLHRRSTEAFF. DNA of the CDR3: TGTGCCAGCAGTCTCCATCGTCGGAGCACTGAAGCTTTCTTT. The V and J genes are TRBV27 and TRBJ1-1; D remains unclear. The V gene's germline CDR1 is MNHEY and CDR2 SMNVEV (reference sequence). Trimming cost V 5 bases and J 4 bases, with 14 bases left between them. This CDR3 spans 14 amino acids.

This chain joins TRBV6-6 and TRBJ1-1; possibly TRBD1 for D (5 bases). Per germline, CDR1 MNHNY and CDR2 SVGAGI (reference sequence). Between the trimmed V and J ends, which lost 6 bases and 11 bases, there was a span of 19 bases. The CDR3 is 13 residues long. The CDR3 region has the DNA TGTGCCAGCAGCTTCCGGGGCCAGGAAGGGGCTTTCTTT. It encodes CASSFRGQEGAFF.

Written as DNA, the CDR3 is TGTGCCAGCAGGAGGGACAGGGAGTCCTATGGCTACACCTTC. Its translation: CASRRDRESYGYTF. This chain connects TRBV2 to TRBJ1-2, with 9 bases that match TRBD1. The junction had 6 bases not matched to a gene; V was cut back by 6 bases and J by 4 bases. The CDR3 consists of 14 residues. Germline V lookup: CDR1 SNHLY, CDR2 FYNNEI. Full variable domain (rest looked up from reference TRBV2 and TRBJ1-2): EPEVTQTPSHQVTQMGQEVILRCVPISNHLYFYWYRQILGQKVEFLVSFYNNEISEKSEIFDDQFSVERPDGSNFTLKIRSTKLEDSAMYFCASRRDRESYGYTFGSGTRLTVV.

The CDR3 DNA sequence: TGTGCCAGCAGCCCGACACCTAGCAATCAGCCCCAGCATTTT. Protein product: CASSPTPSNQPQHF. The J gene is TRBJ1-5, the V gene TRBV3-1 (or the pseudogene TRBV3-2); D is unclear. Trimming pared 4 bases from V and 0 bases from J, leaving 7 bases between. CDR1 and CDR2 from the germline V gene are LGHDT and YNNKEL (reference sequence). The CDR3 is 14 residues long.

The J gene is TRBJ1-1, the V gene TRBV2; 9 nucleotides align to TRBD1. This CDR3 comprises 12 residues. The V gene's germline CDR1 is SNHLY and CDR2 FYNNEI. J lost 1 base, V lost 10 bases, and 1 base had no gene match. CDR3 in DNA: TGTGCCAAGGGACAGGGGAACACTGAAGCTTTCTTT. It is translated as CAKGQGNTEAFF. Supplemented by reference TRBV2 and TRBJ1-1, the full variable domain reads EPEVTQTPSHQVTQMGQEVILRCVPISNHLYFYWYRQILGQKVEFLVSFYNNEISEKSEIFDDQFSVERPDGSNFTLKIRSTKLEDSAMYFCAKGQGNTEAFFGQGTRLTVV.

The chain is built from TRBV30 and TRBJ2-7, with D tentatively TRBD2 (5 bases). The V end was cut by 0 bases, the J end by 5 bases, with 5 bases between. The CDR3 runs 11 residues. Per the germline V gene, CDR1 is GTSNPN and CDR2 is SVGIG (reference sequence). CDR3 nucleotides: TGTGCCTGGAGTGTCGGGAACGAGCAGTACTTC. Amino acid sequence: CAWSVGNEQYF. The variable domain in full, with the rest retrieved from reference TRBV30 and TRBJ2-7, is SQTIHQWPATLVQPVGSPLSLECTVEGTSNPNLYWYRQAAGRGLQLLFYSVGIGQISSEVPQNLSASRPQDRQFILSSKKLLLSDSGFYLCAWSVGNEQYFGPGTRLTVT.

This clone was found once. The rearrangement links TRBV18 to TRBJ2-5; 10 bases map to TRBD1. The CDR3 contains 16 residues. Germline V gene data show CDR1 as KGHSH and CDR2 as LQKENI. The V and J ends lost 2 bases and 7 bases, in that order; junction bases with no gene match: 10. CDR3 bases: TGTGCCAGCTCACCAGGGACAGGGGCCATCGGTTGGACCCAGTACTTC. Residues: CASSPGTGAIGWTQYF.

The genes are TRBV12-3 or TRBV12-4 and TRBJ1-6, with D unclear. This CDR3 is 13 amino acids long. The germline V and J ends were trimmed by 3 bases and 7 bases, with 7 bases remaining between them. CDR3 loop: CASSFVRNSPLHF. In nucleotides, the CDR3 is TGTGCCAGCAGTTTTGTCCGGAATTCACCCCTCCACTTT.

This sequence joins TRBV15 and TRBJ1-4; possibly TRBD1 for D (5 bases). Between the trimmed V and J ends, which lost 1 base and 5 bases, there was a span of 11 bases. CDR1 is LNHNV, CDR2 YYDKDF, per germline (reference sequence). The CDR3 covers 15 residues. The chain's CDR3 is CATSRGGTDNEKLFF. CDR3 DNA: TGTGCCACCAGCAGAGGGGGGACGGACAATGAAAAACTGTTTTTT.

The V gene is TRBV7-9, the J gene TRBJ2-1; D is possibly TRBD1 (7 bases). Per the germline V gene, CDR1 is SEHNR and CDR2 is FQNEAQ (reference sequence). The CDR3 covers 13 residues. Trimming left V 6 bases short and J 7 bases short, with 13 bases between. CDR3 in DNA: TGTGCCAGCAGTCAACAGGGGAGGAATGAGCAGTTCTTC. The encoded protein is CASSQQGRNEQFF. Variable domain in full (rest from reference TRBV7-9 and TRBJ2-1): DTGVSQNPRHKITKRGQNVTFRCDPISEHNRLYWYRQTLGQGPEFLTYFQNEAQLEKSRLLSDRFSAERPKGSFSTLEIQRTEQGDSAMYLCASSQQGRNEQFFGPGTRLTVL.

This clone appeared a single time. V usage is TRBV10-3 and J usage is TRBJ2-5; the D call may be TRBD1 or TRBD2 (5 bases each). The CDR3 covers 16 residues. Trimming removed 0 bases at V and 5 bases at J, with 16 bases between. Germline assignment: CDR1 ENHRY and CDR2 SYGVKD. The CDR3 sequence: CAISESTGRGAETQYF. CDR3 in DNA: TGTGCCATCAGTGAGTCGACGGGAAGGGGAGCGGAGACCCAGTACTTC.

The chain uses TRBV28 and TRBJ1-1, with 8 bases that match TRBD1. The CDR3 runs to 17 residues. Germline CDR1 and CDR2: MDHEN and SYDVKM. J gave up 3 bases and V 4 bases, and 13 bases lay outside the gene matches. CDR3 in DNA: TGTGCCAGCAGTTACGTAAGGACAGGGACTATGCACACTGAAGCTTTCTTT. It encodes CASSYVRTGTMHTEAFF.

This chain joins TRBV7-2 and TRBJ1-4; 7 bases are a match to TRBD1. The germline V gene encodes CDR1 SGHTA and CDR2 FQGNSA. V lost 5 bases, J lost 0 bases, and 3 bases stayed unmatched. This CDR3 region has 15 residues. The CDR3 nucleotides read TGTGCCAGCAGCACACAGGGGACAACTAATGAAAAACTGTTTTTT. Its protein is CASSTQGTTNEKLFF.

V gene TRBV7-2 combines with J gene TRBJ1-3, with 7 bases identical to TRBD1. CDR1 is SGHTA, CDR2 FQGNSA, per germline. CDR3 length: 17 amino acids. The trim removed 1 base at V and 0 bases at J, leaving 6 bases unmatched. The CDR3 DNA follows: TGTGCCAGCAGCTTAGGAGCAGGGGGATTCTCTGGAAACACCATATATTTT. It translates to CASSLGAGGFSGNTIYF. The complete variable domain, with remaining parts taken from reference TRBV7-2 and TRBJ1-3, reads GAGVSQSPSNKVTEKGKDVELRCDPISGHTALYWYRQSLGQGLEFLIYFQGNSAPDKSGLPSDRFSAERTGGSVSTLTIQRTQQEDSAVYLCASSLGAGGFSGNTIYFGEGSWLTVV.

The chain carries TRBV27 and TRBJ1-1; 8 bases fit TRBD1. With V trimmed by 7 bases and J by 4 bases, 8 bases remained unmatched. Germline V gene lookup returns CDR1 MNHEY and CDR2 SMNVEV (reference sequence). This CDR3 has 14 residues. The CDR3 here is CASILQGGSTEAFF. The CDR3 DNA reads as TGTGCCAGCATTCTACAGGGGGGAAGCACTGAAGCTTTCTTT.

CDR3 in amino acids: CASSYRTANEKLFF. CDR3 nucleotide sequence: TGTGCCAGCAGTTACCGCACGGCTAATGAAAAACTGTTTTTT. This rearrangement joins TRBV6-5 to TRBJ1-4; no definite D call. Per the germline V gene, CDR1 is MNHEY and CDR2 is SVGAGI. The V end lost 2 bases, the J end lost 3 bases, and 7 bases lay between the germline ends. This CDR3 contains 14 residues.

V is TRBV12-3 or TRBV12-4 and J is TRBJ1-2; no firm D call. V lost 8 bases and J 5 bases, leaving 9 bases between the germline ends. This CDR3 is built from 11 residues. In DNA form, the CDR3 reads TGTGCCAGCGGCCTAGGGTATGGCTACACCTTC. This codes for CASGLGYGYTF.

The rearrangement joins TRBV7-2 to TRBJ1-5; possibly TRBD1 for D (6 bases). This CDR3 has 16 residues. V was cut by 1 base and J by 1 base, with 11 bases left in between. Germline CDR1 reads SGHTA; CDR2 reads FQGNSA. The CDR3 region is CASSLVGTMSNQPQHF. Here the CDR3 DNA reads TGTGCCAGCAGCTTAGTCGGGACAATGAGCAATCAGCCCCAGCATTTT. Complete variable domain (other parts from reference TRBV7-2 and TRBJ1-5): GAGVSQSPSNKVTEKGKDVELRCDPISGHTALYWYRQSLGQGLEFLIYFQGNSAPDKSGLPSDRFSAERTGGSVSTLTIQRTQQEDSAVYLCASSLVGTMSNQPQHFGDGTRLSIL.

This clone was recorded once. The chain links TRBV24-1 to TRBJ2-1; D may be TRBD1 (6 bases). The V gene's germline CDR1 is KGHDR and CDR2 SFDVKD. Between the trimmed V and J ends, which lost 6 bases and 2 bases, there was a span of 13 bases. The CDR3 contains 15 residues. Here the CDR3 reads CATSQSGVTYNEQFF. CDR3 in DNA: TGTGCCACCAGTCAATCAGGGGTCACCTACAATGAGCAGTTCTTC.

This clone was recorded once. This chain uses TRBV6-6 with TRBJ1-1; D is undetermined. The germline V and J ends were trimmed by 0 bases and 2 bases, with 1 base remaining between them. The CDR3 sequence is 12 residues long. CDR1 is MNHNY, CDR2 SVGAGI, per germline (reference sequence). The CDR3 region is CASSYSNTEAFF. In DNA, the CDR3 is TGTGCCAGCAGTTACTCTAACACTGAAGCTTTCTTT.

The CDR3 DNA follows: TGCGCCAGCAGGCCACAGGGGAGCAATGAGCAGTTCTTC. Encoded protein: CASRPQGSNEQFF. The chain carries TRBV10-1 and TRBJ2-1; TRBD1 matches 7 bases. Trimming cost V 6 bases and J 6 bases; bases outside gene matches: 5. Germline values: CDR1 WNHNN, CDR2 SYGVQD (reference sequence). The CDR3 is 13 residues long.

This sequence joins TRBV7-9 and TRBJ1-1; no firm D call. The V gene's germline CDR1 is SEHNR and CDR2 FQNEAQ (reference sequence). The CDR3 is made up of 13 amino acids. The V end lost 5 bases, the J end lost 0 bases, and 7 bases lay between the germline ends. This chain's CDR3 is CASSGLMNTEAFF. CDR3 in DNA: TGTGCCAGCAGCGGACTTATGAACACTGAAGCTTTCTTT. Combining the CDR3 with reference TRBV7-9 and TRBJ1-1 gives the whole variable domain DTGVSQNPRHKITKRGQNVTFRCDPISEHNRLYWYRQTLGQGPEFLTYFQNEAQLEKSRLLSDRFSAERPKGSFSTLEIQRTEQGDSAMYLCASSGLMNTEAFFGQGTRLTVV.

The J gene is TRBJ1-3, the V gene TRBV12-3 or TRBV12-4; D is perhaps TRBD1 (5 bases). Trimming cost V 7 bases and J 3 bases, with 7 bases left between them. CDR3 length equals 12 residues. The CDR3 DNA reads as TGTGCCAGCACGGACATTGGAAACACCATATATTTT. Translated: CASTDIGNTIYF.